This record looks at one T cell receptor (beta chain) sequence and its context. This sample was included in a study of cytotoxic CD8 clonotypes in ibrutinib-treated CLL. Study information: Results showed approximately 25 partial and 2 complete responses; following median roughly 66 months, roughly 14 remained remitted, approximately 12 advanced. Averaging across samples gave about 230,000 productive templates and around 100,000 productive rearrangements.

CDR1 and CDR2 (germline): LNHDA, SQIVND (reference sequence). The CDR3 spans 13 residues. Trimming took 5 bases from V and 4 from J; bases not matched to a gene: 3. Assay: immunoSEQ multiplex PCR; the TCRdb copy retains only in-frame clones and omits some. The table includes around 91,000 clones, 86% detected once. This clonotype was obtained from a human donor with chronic lymphocytic leukemia. The sample in question was PBMCs, obtained before ibrutinib treatment. The chain uses TRBV19 and TRBJ2-7; 9 bases fit TRBD1. CDR3 in DNA: TGTGCCAGTAGTGTTGACAGGGGGTACGAGCAGTACTTC. The encoded protein is CASSVDRGYEQYF.